This entry describes one TCR beta chain. Its target is unknown. V lost 0 bases and J lost 6, with 12 bases in between. From germline, CDR1 is SGHNT and CDR2 YENEEA. CDR3 size: 15 residues. Free of recent acute infections or vaccinations, the donors were healthy HIV-negative adults. The data originate from a study of shared clonotypes between healthy human individuals. Study-wide points: Sample collection involved blood only; tissue repertoires are likely different.

The protocol was immunoSEQ multiplex PCR, while the TCRdb copy is restricted to in-frame clones and leaves out a portion. The sample includes hundreds of thousands of clones, roughly 77% of them seen just once. The chain couples TRBV11-3 to TRBJ1-5; no reliable D call. The sequence was collected from a middle-aged woman in good health. Some clones in this sample may be carry-over from other donors' samples. The sequenced material came from PBMCs. In DNA, the CDR3 is TGTGCCAGCAGCTTAGATGAACGGGTCCCTCAGCCCCAGCATTTT. As protein: CASSLDERVPQPQHF.